These 6 T cell receptor beta chains originate from one sample sequenced in a study of blood T cell repertoires in COVID-19. Sequencing was performed with immunoSEQ multiplex PCR; in TCRdb, only in-frame clones are kept and a portion is missing. Of over 250,000 clones listed, 75% to 95% are singletons. The sample consisted of PBMCs or T cells enriched from blood (not recorded which). Source of these receptors: a woman in her 30s who had recovered from COVID-19.

The rearrangement links TRBV7-9 to TRBJ2-3; the match to TRBD2 covers 11 bases. Germline CDR1 reads SEHNR; CDR2 reads FQNEAQ (reference sequence). V trimming: 5 bases; J trimming: 0 bases; junction bases outside the gene matches: 4. This CDR3 is built from 16 residues. The CDR3 DNA follows: TGTGCCAGCAGCCGACGGACTAGCGGGAGCACAGATACGCAGTATTTT. Residues: CASSRRTSGSTDTQYF.

V usage is TRBV7-2 and J usage is TRBJ2-5; 7 bases are shared with TRBD1. The CDR3 sequence is 17 residues long. The V gene end was trimmed by 5 bases and the J gene end by 2 bases; junction bases not matched to a gene: 14. The V gene's germline CDR1 is SGHTA and CDR2 FQGNSA. CDR3 sequence: CASSLWTGLQVQETQYF. In DNA form, the CDR3 reads TGTGCCAGCAGCCTCTGGACAGGACTCCAAGTGCAAGAGACCCAGTACTTC.

The rearrangement uses TRBV7-6 and TRBJ1-3, with D possibly being TRBD1 (6 bases). Germline CDR1 SGHVS, CDR2 FNYEAQ. V lost 3 bases and J 3 bases, leaving 15 bases between the germline ends. The CDR3 has 16 amino acids. CDR3 in amino acids: CASSFRGGDGGNTIYF. The DNA of the CDR3 is TGTGCCAGCAGCTTCAGAGGGGGGGACGGTGGAAACACCATATATTTT.

For the CDR3, the DNA is TGTGCCAGCAGCTTAGTTACAGGGACAATAGGTGAGACCCAGTACTTC. It encodes CASSLVTGTIGETQYF. This sequence joins TRBV7-9 and TRBJ2-5; D might be TRBD1 (6 bases). Germline CDR1 is SEHNR and CDR2 is FQNEAQ (reference sequence). This CDR3 is 16 amino acids long. Trimming stripped 1 base from V and 5 bases from J, with 17 bases between.

V is TRBV5-1 and J is TRBJ2-5; 7 bases map to TRBD1. Germline V gene sequence: CDR1 SGHRS, CDR2 YFSETQ. The CDR3 runs to 14 residues. Losses at the gene ends were 4 bases for V and 3 bases for J; bases not matched to a gene: 6. The CDR3 here is CASSAGQVEETQYF. The CDR3 nucleotides are TGCGCCAGCAGCGCCGGACAGGTAGAAGAGACCCAGTACTTC. Full variable domain (missing parts from reference TRBV5-1 and TRBJ2-5): KAGVTQTPRYLIKTRGQQVTLSCSPISGHRSVSWYQQTPGQGLQFLFEYFSETQRNKGNFPGRFSGRQFSNSRSEMNVSTLELGDSALYLCASSAGQVEETQYFGPGTRLLVL.

CDR3 protein: CASSELAGPGNTIYF. The CDR3 DNA is TGTGCCAGCAGTGAGCTAGCAGGACCTGGAAACACCATATATTTT. The chain carries TRBV6-4 and TRBJ1-3; D is unresolved. The CDR3 is 15 residues long. Trimming removed 3 bases from V and 2 bases from J, with 11 bases in between. In germline, CDR1 is MRHNA, CDR2 SNTAGT.